The 17 T cell receptor beta chains given below trace back to one sample, sequenced in a study of beta chain features in type 1 diabetes. The isolated RNA, all of it, was reverse transcribed, so expressed TCRB transcripts were what got sequenced. The assay was immunoSEQ multiplex PCR, and TCRdb's table has in-frame clones only and misses some. The data show roughly 240,000 clones, roughly 13% seen once. Sequenced material: naive CD4+ T cells from blood. These TCRs come from a middle-aged woman in good health.

The chain combines TRBV19 with TRBJ2-5, with D possibly being TRBD2 (5 bases). The CDR3 totals 16 residues. The V and J ends lost 1 base and 2 bases respectively, with 14 bases between them. Germline values: CDR1 LNHDA, CDR2 SQIVND (reference sequence). CDR3 region: CASSIGGRRIQETQYF. Written as DNA, the CDR3 is TGTGCCAGTAGTATAGGAGGGCGCAGGATACAAGAGACCCAGTACTTC. Based on the CDR3 plus reference TRBV19 and TRBJ2-5, the full variable domain is DGGITQSPKYLFRKEGQNVTLSCEQNLNHDAMYWYRQDPGQGLRLIYYSQIVNDFQKGDIAEGYSVSREKKESFPLTVTSAQKNPTAFYLCASSIGGRRIQETQYFGPGTRLLVL.

V and J are TRBV27 and TRBJ1-1; 9 bases map to TRBD1. The CDR3 spans 12 residues. V trimming: 3 bases; J trimming: 12 bases; junction bases outside the gene matches: 5. Germline V CDR1 and CDR2: MNHEY, SMNVEV (reference sequence). The CDR3 DNA reads TGTGCCAGCAGTTTTATCGGGACAGGGACTTTCTTT. Translated: CASSFIGTGTFF.

The chain is built from TRBV7-2 and TRBJ2-2; no definite D call. CDR3 size: 13 residues. Trimming took 5 bases from V and 7 from J, leaving 11 bases between them. Germline values: CDR1 SGHTA, CDR2 FQGNSA. The CDR3 is CASSPTLSGELFF. The CDR3 nucleotides read TGTGCCAGCAGCCCGACATTAAGCGGGGAGCTGTTTTTT.

A few counts support this clone. V gene TRBV4-1 combines with J gene TRBJ1-2, with TRBD1 matching 7 bases. Germline CDR1 and CDR2: MGHRA and YSYEKL. This CDR3 comprises 16 residues. J lost 6 bases, V lost 5 bases, and 15 bases had no gene match. The CDR3 loop is CASSGPGQEVLNGYTF. CDR3 DNA: TGCGCCAGCAGCGGACCAGGACAGGAGGTTCTAAATGGCTACACCTTC.

This rearrangement joins TRBV2 to TRBJ1-5; TRBD1 matches at 9 bases. CDR3 length equals 19 residues. Looked up from germline, CDR1 is SNHLY and CDR2 is FYNNEI. J was trimmed by 7 bases and V by 6 bases; bases with no gene match: 22. Here the CDR3 reads CASSAFIFRGQGVRQPQHF. Here the CDR3 DNA reads TGTGCCAGCAGCGCATTTATCTTTCGGGGACAGGGTGTACGCCAGCCCCAGCATTTT.

V gene TRBV9 combines with J gene TRBJ2-2; 11 bases align to TRBD2. This CDR3 is built from 19 residues. V gave up 0 bases and J gave up 7 bases; unmatched junction bases: 14. Germline loops: CDR1 SGDLS, CDR2 YYNGEE. CDR3 DNA: TGTGCCAGCAGCGTAGCGCAGCGGGCACTAGCGGGGGATCGCGGGGAGCTGTTTTTT. Residues: CASSVAQRALAGDRGELFF.

Here the CDR3 DNA reads TGTGCCAGTAGTATTCTCGGGGCCAAAAACATTCAGTACTTC. It is translated as CASSILGAKNIQYF. This rearrangement joins TRBV19 to TRBJ2-4; D not resolved. V lost 3 bases to trimming and J lost 1 base, with 7 bases between them. Germline V CDR1 and CDR2: LNHDA, SQIVND (reference sequence). The CDR3 runs to 14 residues. Combining the CDR3 with reference TRBV19 and TRBJ2-4 gives the whole variable domain DGGITQSPKYLFRKEGQNVTLSCEQNLNHDAMYWYRQDPGQGLRLIYYSQIVNDFQKGDIAEGYSVSREKKESFPLTVTSAQKNPTAFYLCASSILGAKNIQYFGAGTRLSVL.

This chain uses TRBV2 with TRBJ1-6; 9 bases map to TRBD1. This CDR3 region has 17 residues. V was clipped by 6 bases and J by 0 bases; unmatched bases: 6. The germline V gene encodes CDR1 SNHLY and CDR2 FYNNEI. The CDR3 region is CASRAGTGSSYNSPLHF. Written as DNA, the CDR3 is TGTGCCAGCAGAGCCGGGACAGGGAGCTCCTATAATTCACCCCTCCACTTT.

J is TRBJ1-2 and V is TRBV5-4; no definite D call. Per the germline V gene, CDR1 is SGHNT and CDR2 is YYREEE (reference sequence). The CDR3 is 14 residues long. V was trimmed by 6 bases and J by 3 bases, leaving 15 bases between them. In nucleotides, the CDR3 is TGTGCCAGCAAGCCCTCGGGATTCTACTATGGCTACACCTTC. This translates into CASKPSGFYYGYTF.

This clone was seen many times. The V gene is TRBV27, the J gene TRBJ1-6; 9 nucleotides agree with TRBD1. Germline CDR1 is MNHEY and CDR2 is SMNVEV (reference sequence). With 4 bases clipped from V and 7 bases from J, the junction kept 2 bases outside the gene matches. The CDR3 covers 14 residues. Here the CDR3 reads CASSSGQGNSPLHF. In DNA, the CDR3 is TGTGCCAGCAGTTCGGGACAGGGAAATTCACCCCTCCACTTT.

In this sample, this clone turned up a few times. This chain connects TRBV28 to TRBJ2-7; weak D call: TRBD1 (5 bases). CDR3 length: 12 amino acids. V lost 6 bases and J 2 bases, leaving 8 bases between the germline ends. Germline V CDR1 and CDR2: MDHEN, SYDVKM. The CDR3 nucleotides read TGTGCCAGCAGAGGGGTGCCCTACGAGCAGTACTTC. This encodes CASRGVPYEQYF.

J is TRBJ2-1 and V is TRBV7-9; 9 bases are shared with TRBD2. J gave up 1 base and V 5 bases, and 3 bases lay outside the gene matches. Per the germline V gene, CDR1 is SEHNR and CDR2 is FQNEAQ (reference sequence). The CDR3 sequence is 15 residues long. CDR3 sequence: CASSPGLASYNEQFF. CDR3 in DNA: TGTGCCAGCAGCCCTGGACTAGCGTCCTACAATGAGCAGTTCTTC.

The rearrangement uses TRBV18 and TRBJ2-1; 10 nucleotides align to TRBD1. Unmatched junction bases numbered 7, after V lost 3 bases and J lost 8 bases. CDR3 length: 15 amino acids. Germline CDR1 and CDR2: KGHSH and LQKENI. DNA of the CDR3: TGTGCCAGCTCACCGGGACAGGGGTTTTATGATGAGCAGTTCTTC. Amino acid sequence: CASSPGQGFYDEQFF.

V gene TRBV5-4 combines with J gene TRBJ2-4; D uncertain. The germline V gene encodes CDR1 SGHNT and CDR2 YYREEE (reference sequence). The V and J ends lost 7 bases and 1 base respectively, with 15 bases between them. The CDR3 extends over 15 amino acids. The CDR3 region has the DNA TGTGCCAGCGGCGAAGGCCTAGGCGCCAAAAACATTCAGTACTTC. It specifies CASGEGLGAKNIQYF.

This clone was picked up a small number of times. This chain joins TRBV29-1 and TRBJ2-7, with D perhaps matching TRBD1 (6 bases). The V end lost 4 bases, the J end lost 2 bases, and 12 bases lay between the germline ends. Germline V gene data show CDR1 as SQVTM and CDR2 as ANQGSEA. This CDR3 contains 13 residues. In DNA, the CDR3 is TGCAGCGTTGTAGGGGGTTCCCCCTACGAGCAGTACTTC. Its translation is CSVVGGSPYEQYF.

In this sample, this clone turned up a few times. This chain links TRBV7-9 with TRBJ2-3, with 9 bases fitting TRBD2. With 8 bases clipped from V and 7 bases from J, the junction kept 16 bases outside the gene matches. CDR3 size: 16 residues. Germline CDR1 and CDR2: SEHNR and FQNEAQ (reference sequence). The CDR3 region has the DNA TGTGCCAGCCGACAAGTAGGAGCGGGGGGTCGAAATACGCAGTATTTT. As protein: CASRQVGAGGRNTQYF. Looking up the rest from reference TRBV7-9 and TRBJ2-3 gives the full variable domain: DTGVSQNPRHKITKRGQNVTFRCDPISEHNRLYWYRQTLGQGPEFLTYFQNEAQLEKSRLLSDRFSAERPKGSFSTLEIQRTEQGDSAMYLCASRQVGAGGRNTQYFGPGTRLTVL.

This clone was seen a handful of times. The chain employs TRBV29-1 and TRBJ1-3; no clear D. The CDR3 runs 13 residues. The germline gives CDR1 SQVTM, CDR2 ANQGSEA. Trimming left V 5 bases short and J 5 bases short, with 13 bases between. The CDR3 spells CSVLSGIRNTIYF. CDR3 in DNA: TGCAGCGTTTTATCGGGAATCCGAAACACCATATATTTT. The whole variable domain, remainder taken from reference TRBV29-1 and TRBJ1-3, is SAVISQKPSRDICQRGTSLTIQCQVDSQVTMMFWYRQQPGQSLTLIATANQGSEATYESGFVIDKFPISRPNLTFSTLTVSNMSPEDSSIYLCSVLSGIRNTIYFGEGSWLTVV.